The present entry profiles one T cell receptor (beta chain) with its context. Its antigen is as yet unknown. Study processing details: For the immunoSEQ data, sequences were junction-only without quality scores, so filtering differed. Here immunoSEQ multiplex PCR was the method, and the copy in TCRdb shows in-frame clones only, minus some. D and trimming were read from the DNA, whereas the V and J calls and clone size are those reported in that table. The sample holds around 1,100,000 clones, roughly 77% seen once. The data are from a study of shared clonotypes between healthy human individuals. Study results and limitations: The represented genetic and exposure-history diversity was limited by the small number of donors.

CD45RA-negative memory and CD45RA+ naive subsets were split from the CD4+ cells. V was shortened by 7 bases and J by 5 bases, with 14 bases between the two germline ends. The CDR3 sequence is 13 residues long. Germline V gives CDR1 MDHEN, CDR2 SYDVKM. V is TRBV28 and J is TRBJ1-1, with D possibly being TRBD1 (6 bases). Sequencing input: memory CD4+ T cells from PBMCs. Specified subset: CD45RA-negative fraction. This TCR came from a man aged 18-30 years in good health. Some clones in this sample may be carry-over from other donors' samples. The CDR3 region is CASIDGQWTEAFF. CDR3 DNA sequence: TGTGCCAGCATCGACGGACAGTGGACTGAAGCTTTCTTT.